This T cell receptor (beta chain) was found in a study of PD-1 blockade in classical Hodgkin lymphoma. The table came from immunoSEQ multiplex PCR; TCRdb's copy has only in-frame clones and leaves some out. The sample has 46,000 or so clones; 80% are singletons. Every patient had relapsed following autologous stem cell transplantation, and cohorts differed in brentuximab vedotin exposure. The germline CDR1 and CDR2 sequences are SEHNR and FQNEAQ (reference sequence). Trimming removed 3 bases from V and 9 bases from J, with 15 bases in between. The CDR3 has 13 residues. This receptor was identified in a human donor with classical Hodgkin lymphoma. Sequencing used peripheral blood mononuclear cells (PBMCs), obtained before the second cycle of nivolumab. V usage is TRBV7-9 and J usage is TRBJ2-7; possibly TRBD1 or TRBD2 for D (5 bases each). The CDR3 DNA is TGTGCCAGCAGCTTTCGGGACGGCCGTGGGCAGTACTTC. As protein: CASSFRDGRGQYF.